Below, 18 T cell receptor beta chains from the same sample are listed, as sequenced in a study of blood T cell repertoires in COVID-19. The repertoire was sequenced with immunoSEQ multiplex PCR; TCRdb's copy has only in-frame clones and lacks some. The sample gives 70,000 to 100,000 clones, about 86% of which show up once; roughly 8.1% is in the top ten. Sequenced input: peripheral blood. These TCRs come from a woman in her 70s with acute or convalescent COVID-19.

The rearrangement joins TRBV6-5 to TRBJ2-2; D may be TRBD1 (6 bases). CDR3 length equals 14 residues. Trimming left V 7 bases short and J 6 bases short, with 15 bases between. Germline CDR1 reads MNHEY; CDR2 reads SVGAGI. CDR3 sequence reads: CASTIQGFAGELFF. The CDR3 DNA reads as TGTGCCAGCACCATACAGGGTTTTGCCGGGGAGCTGTTTTTT.

The V call is TRBV6-6, the J call TRBJ1-3; 9 bases agree with TRBD1. Germline V gene data show CDR1 as MNHNY and CDR2 as SVGAGI (reference sequence). The J segment lost 6 bases and the V segment lost 6 bases, leaving 6 bases of the junction unmatched. The CDR3 spans 14 residues. DNA of the CDR3: TGTGCCAGCAGCCGGGACAGGGAAAAAAACACCATATATTTT. Translated, it gives CASSRDREKNTIYF.

This clone came up a few times. The chain uses TRBV6-5 and TRBJ2-7; D remains unclear. This CDR3 comprises 13 residues. Germline assignment: CDR1 MNHEY and CDR2 SVGAGI. Trimming pared 6 bases from V and 4 bases from J, leaving 13 bases between. This CDR3 is CASRTTTGYEQYF. CDR3 coding DNA: TGTGCCAGCAGAACTACCACTGGGTACGAGCAGTACTTC.

The chain carries TRBV4-1 and TRBJ2-1; 13 bases are a match to TRBD2. V lost 1 base, J lost 9 bases, and 18 bases stayed unmatched. Germline loops: CDR1 MGHRA, CDR2 YSYEKL. The length of the CDR3 is 20 residues. In DNA form, the CDR3 reads TGCGCCAGCAGCCAAGTCTCCGGACTAGCGGGAGCCCTCGGGGGAATTGAGCAGTTCTTC. This sequence encodes CASSQVSGLAGALGGIEQFF.

The V and J genes are TRBV11-3 and TRBJ2-7; D is perhaps TRBD2 (5 bases). The CDR3 runs to 14 residues. CDR1 and CDR2 (germline): SGHNT, YENEEA. V lost 3 bases and J lost 7, with 16 bases in between. The CDR3 region is CASSFHPASGEQYF. CDR3 in DNA: TGTGCCAGCAGCTTTCATCCGGCTTCGGGGGAGCAGTACTTC.

This chain links TRBV7-8 with TRBJ2-3; no reliable D call. CDR1 and CDR2 (germline): SGHVS, FQNEAQ. V was shortened by 3 bases and J by 4 bases, with 26 bases between the two germline ends. The CDR3 extends over 19 amino acids. CDR3 nucleotides: TGTGCCAGCAGCTTCCTTGATCGAGATCGCGAGGAAATCCCAGATACGCAGTATTTT. This codes for CASSFLDRDREEIPDTQYF. The full variable domain, in which reference TRBV7-8 and TRBJ2-3 provide the parts outside the CDR3, is GAGVSQSPRYKVAKRGQDVALRCDPISGHVSLFWYQQALGQGPEFLTYFQNEAQLDKSGLPSDRFFAERPEGSVSTLKIQRTQQEDSAVYLCASSFLDRDREEIPDTQYFGPGTRLTVL.

The chain couples TRBV3-1 (or the pseudogene TRBV3-2) to TRBJ2-3; no clear D. The V gene lost 1 base and the J gene lost 1 base, with 9 bases spanning the gap. The germline gives CDR1 LGHDT, CDR2 YNNKEL (reference sequence). The CDR3 runs 15 residues. The CDR3, as DNA: TGTGCCAGCAGCCAAGGTGTACAGCGCACAGATACGCAGTATTTT. It codes for CASSQGVQRTDTQYF.

J is TRBJ2-2 and V is TRBV28, with 9 bases identical to TRBD2. The CDR3 sequence is 15 residues long. Germline V gene data show CDR1 as MDHEN and CDR2 as SYDVKM. The V segment lost 5 bases and the J segment 6 bases; nucleotides outside the gene matches: 7. CDR3 protein: CASSRISGSSGELFF. Written as DNA, the CDR3 is TGTGCCAGCAGTCGGATTAGCGGGAGCTCCGGGGAGCTGTTTTTT.

The CDR3 here is CASSSPGAGEKLFF. For the CDR3, the DNA is TGTGCCAGCAGCTCTCCAGGGGCAGGGGAAAAACTGTTTTTT. J is TRBJ1-4 and V is TRBV11-2, with D possibly TRBD1 on 6 matching bases. With 4 bases removed from V and 8 bases from J, the gap between germline ends came to 14 bases. Germline V gives CDR1 SGHAT, CDR2 FQNNGV. CDR3 length: 14 amino acids.

The chain uses TRBV5-1 and TRBJ1-1; no firm D call. Germline CDR1 SGHRS, CDR2 YFSETQ. The CDR3 loop spans 16 amino acids. V was clipped by 4 bases and J by 4 bases, with 20 bases between them. CDR3 DNA sequence: TGCGCCAGCAGCGCACAAACGACAAGCAAGTCCACTGAAGCTTTCTTT. As protein: CASSAQTTSKSTEAFF. Full variable domain (remainder filled in from reference TRBV5-1 and TRBJ1-1): KAGVTQTPRYLIKTRGQQVTLSCSPISGHRSVSWYQQTPGQGLQFLFEYFSETQRNKGNFPGRFSGRQFSNSRSEMNVSTLELGDSALYLCASSAQTTSKSTEAFFGQGTRLTVV.

The chain couples TRBV2 to TRBJ2-5; 7 nucleotides line up with TRBD2. Germline loops: CDR1 SNHLY, CDR2 FYNNEI. CDR3 length: 13 residues. J lost 2 bases, V lost 9 bases, and 6 bases had no gene match. The CDR3 sequence: CASKRGEQETQYF. CDR3 DNA sequence: TGTGCCAGTAAACGGGGGGAGCAAGAGACCCAGTACTTC.

This clone occurred a few times. The gene calls are TRBV5-6 and TRBJ2-3, with D unresolved. V was clipped by 0 bases and J by 6 bases, with 8 bases between them. Germline V CDR1 and CDR2: SGHDT, YYEEEE. The CDR3 covers 13 residues. The CDR3 DNA reads TGTGCCAGCAGCTTGGCAAGCAAGGATACGCAGTATTTT. Its protein product is CASSLASKDTQYF.

The chain links TRBV5-4 to TRBJ2-5; tentative D call: TRBD1 (5 bases). The CDR3 totals 16 residues. Trimming cost V 0 bases and J 2 bases, with 14 bases left between them. Germline V gene lookup returns CDR1 SGHNT and CDR2 YYREEE (reference sequence). CDR3 in DNA: TGTGCCAGCAGCTTGGCTGGGGCCCGGGCGCAAGAGACCCAGTACTTC. Translated, it gives CASSLAGARAQETQYF.

The rearrangement uses TRBV13 and TRBJ2-7; no reliable D call. This CDR3 has 14 residues. Trimming left V 4 bases short and J 0 bases short, with 10 bases between. Germline CDR1 PRHDT, CDR2 FYEKMQ (reference sequence). The chain's CDR3 is CASSSPRGSYEQYF. The CDR3 region has the DNA TGTGCCAGCAGCTCCCCTCGAGGCTCCTACGAGCAGTACTTC.

This clone is categorized as large. This rearrangement joins TRBV7-3 to TRBJ2-3, with 8 bases lining up with TRBD1. Germline V gene sequence: CDR1 SGHTA, CDR2 FQGTGA. CDR3 length equals 15 residues. J was trimmed by 4 bases and V by 3 bases; bases with no gene match: 6. The CDR3 loop is CASSFGQGGPDTQYF. The CDR3 DNA follows: TGTGCCAGCAGCTTTGGACAGGGAGGCCCAGATACGCAGTATTTT.

This clone was seen only a few times. This chain links TRBV7-9 with TRBJ1-1, with 11 bases fitting TRBD1. V lost 4 bases, J lost 3 bases, and 10 bases stayed unmatched. This CDR3 comprises 17 residues. Germline V gene sequence: CDR1 SEHNR, CDR2 FQNEAQ (reference sequence). The CDR3 coding sequence is TGTGCCAGCAGCTCGCCGAAAGGGACAGGGGGATACACTGAAGCTTTCTTT. This codes for CASSSPKGTGGYTEAFF.

This rearrangement joins TRBV5-5 to TRBJ1-2; TRBD1 agrees at 8 bases. After removal of 4 bases from V and 4 bases from J, the junction contained 9 bases not matched to a gene. The CDR3 is 15 residues long. Germline V lookup: CDR1 SGHKS, CDR2 YYEKEE (reference sequence). Written as DNA, the CDR3 is TGTGCCAGCAGCCCCCCGGGACAGGAATTCTATGGCTACACCTTC. Encoded protein: CASSPPGQEFYGYTF.

This clone was counted between two and nine times. This rearrangement joins TRBV7-2 to TRBJ1-1; 7 bases agree with TRBD1. The CDR3 sequence is 15 residues long. The V and J ends lost 6 bases and 4 bases, in that order; junction bases with no gene match: 11. Per germline, CDR1 SGHTA and CDR2 FQGNSA. The CDR3 here is CASRPTGAAGTEAFF. The CDR3 DNA reads as TGTGCCAGCAGACCAACAGGGGCCGCGGGCACTGAAGCTTTCTTT.